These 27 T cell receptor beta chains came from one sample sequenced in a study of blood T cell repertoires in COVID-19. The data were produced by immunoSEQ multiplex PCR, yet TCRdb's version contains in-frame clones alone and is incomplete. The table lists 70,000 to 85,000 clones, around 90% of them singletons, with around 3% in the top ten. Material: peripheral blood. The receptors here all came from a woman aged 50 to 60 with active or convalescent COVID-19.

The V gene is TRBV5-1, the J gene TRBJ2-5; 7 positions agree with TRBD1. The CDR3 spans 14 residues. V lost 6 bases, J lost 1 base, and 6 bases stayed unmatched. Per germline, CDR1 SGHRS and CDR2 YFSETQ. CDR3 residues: CASKSGQVQETQYF. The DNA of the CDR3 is TGCGCCAGCAAATCCGGACAGGTCCAAGAGACCCAGTACTTC.

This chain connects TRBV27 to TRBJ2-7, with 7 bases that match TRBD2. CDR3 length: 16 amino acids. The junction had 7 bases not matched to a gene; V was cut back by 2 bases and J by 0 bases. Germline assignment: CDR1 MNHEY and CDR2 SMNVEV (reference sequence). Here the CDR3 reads CASSLRGGGYSYEQYF. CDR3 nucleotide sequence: TGTGCCAGCAGTTTACGTGGCGGGGGATACTCCTACGAGCAGTACTTC.

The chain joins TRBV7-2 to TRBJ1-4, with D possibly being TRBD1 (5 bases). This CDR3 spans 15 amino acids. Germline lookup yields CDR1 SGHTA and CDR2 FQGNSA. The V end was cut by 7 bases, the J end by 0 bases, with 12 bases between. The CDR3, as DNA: TGTGCCAGCACCGGTAGGGGCTCAACTAATGAAAAACTGTTTTTT. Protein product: CASTGRGSTNEKLFF.

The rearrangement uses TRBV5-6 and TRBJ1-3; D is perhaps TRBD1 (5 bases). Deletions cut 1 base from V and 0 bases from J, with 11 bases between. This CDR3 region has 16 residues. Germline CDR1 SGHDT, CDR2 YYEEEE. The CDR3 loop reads CASSLSGAFSGNTIYF. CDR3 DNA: TGTGCCAGCAGCTTGAGTGGGGCCTTCTCTGGAAACACCATATATTTT. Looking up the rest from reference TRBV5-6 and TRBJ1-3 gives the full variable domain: DAGVTQSPTHLIKTRGQQVTLRCSPKSGHDTVSWYQQALGQGPQFIFQYYEEEERQRGNFPDRFSGHQFPNYSSELNVNALLLGDSALYLCASSLSGAFSGNTIYFGEGSWLTVV.

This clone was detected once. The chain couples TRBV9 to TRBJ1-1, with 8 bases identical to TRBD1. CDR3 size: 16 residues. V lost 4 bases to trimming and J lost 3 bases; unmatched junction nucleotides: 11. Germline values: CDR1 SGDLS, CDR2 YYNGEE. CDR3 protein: CASSKIRQGRYTEAFF. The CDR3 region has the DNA TGTGCCAGCAGCAAAATCAGACAGGGGAGGTACACTGAAGCTTTCTTT.

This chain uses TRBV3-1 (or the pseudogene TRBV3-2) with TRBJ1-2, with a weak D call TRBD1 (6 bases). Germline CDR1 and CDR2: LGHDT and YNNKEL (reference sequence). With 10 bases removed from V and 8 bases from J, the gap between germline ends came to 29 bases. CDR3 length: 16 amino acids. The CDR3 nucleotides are TGTGCCACCACAAATTCCGGGACACCTCGCGTAGGCGGCTACACCTTC. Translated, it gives CATTNSGTPRVGGYTF.

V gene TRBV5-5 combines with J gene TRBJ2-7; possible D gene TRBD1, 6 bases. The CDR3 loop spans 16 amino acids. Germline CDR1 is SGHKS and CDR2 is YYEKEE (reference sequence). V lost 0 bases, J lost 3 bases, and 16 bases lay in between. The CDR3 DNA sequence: TGTGCCAGCAGCTTGGCCCCCGGGACAACTAACTACGAGCAGTACTTC. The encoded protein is CASSLAPGTTNYEQYF.

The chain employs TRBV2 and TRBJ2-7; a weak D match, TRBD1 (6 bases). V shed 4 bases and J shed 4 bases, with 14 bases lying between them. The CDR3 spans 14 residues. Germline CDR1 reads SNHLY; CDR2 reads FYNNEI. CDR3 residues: CASSGNRGGYEQYF. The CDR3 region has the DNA TGTGCCAGCAGTGGAAACAGAGGGGGATACGAGCAGTACTTC.

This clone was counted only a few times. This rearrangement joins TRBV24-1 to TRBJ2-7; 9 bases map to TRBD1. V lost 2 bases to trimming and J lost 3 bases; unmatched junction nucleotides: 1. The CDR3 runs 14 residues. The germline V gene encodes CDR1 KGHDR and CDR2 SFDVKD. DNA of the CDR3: TGTGCCACCAGTGATTCGGGACAGGGCTACGAGCAGTACTTC. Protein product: CATSDSGQGYEQYF.

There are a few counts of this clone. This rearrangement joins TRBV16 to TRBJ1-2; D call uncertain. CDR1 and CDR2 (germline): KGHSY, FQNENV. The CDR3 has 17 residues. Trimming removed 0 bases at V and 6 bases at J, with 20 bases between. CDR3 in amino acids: CASSQSRVISGRNGYTF. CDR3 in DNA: TGTGCCAGCAGCCAATCGAGGGTGATTTCGGGAAGAAATGGCTACACCTTC.

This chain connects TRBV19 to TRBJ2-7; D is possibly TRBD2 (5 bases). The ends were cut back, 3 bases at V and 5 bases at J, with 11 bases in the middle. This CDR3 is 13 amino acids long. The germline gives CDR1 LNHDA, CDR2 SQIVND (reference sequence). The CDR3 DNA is TGTGCCAGTAGTATGGGCACCGGGAACGAGCAGTACTTC. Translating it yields CASSMGTGNEQYF.

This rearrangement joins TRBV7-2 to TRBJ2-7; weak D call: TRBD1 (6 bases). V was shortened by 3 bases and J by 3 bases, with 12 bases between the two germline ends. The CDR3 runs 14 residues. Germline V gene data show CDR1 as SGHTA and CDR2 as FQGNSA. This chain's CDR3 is CASSFPNRDYEQYF. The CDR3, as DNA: TGTGCCAGCAGCTTCCCCAACAGGGACTACGAGCAGTACTTC.

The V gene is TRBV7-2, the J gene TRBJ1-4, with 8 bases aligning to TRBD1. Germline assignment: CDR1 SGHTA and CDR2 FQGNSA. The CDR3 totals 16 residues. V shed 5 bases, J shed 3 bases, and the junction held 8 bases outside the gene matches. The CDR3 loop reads CASSPGQGRANEKLFF. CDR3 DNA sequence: TGTGCCAGCAGCCCAGGACAGGGTAGGGCTAATGAAAAACTGTTTTTT.

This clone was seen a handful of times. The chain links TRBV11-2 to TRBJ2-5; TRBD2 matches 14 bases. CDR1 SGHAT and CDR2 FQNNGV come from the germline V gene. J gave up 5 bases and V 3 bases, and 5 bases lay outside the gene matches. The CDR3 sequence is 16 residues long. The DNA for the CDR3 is TGTGCCAGCAGCTTCCGACTAGCGGGGGGGCCGGAGACCCAGTACTTC. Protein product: CASSFRLAGGPETQYF.

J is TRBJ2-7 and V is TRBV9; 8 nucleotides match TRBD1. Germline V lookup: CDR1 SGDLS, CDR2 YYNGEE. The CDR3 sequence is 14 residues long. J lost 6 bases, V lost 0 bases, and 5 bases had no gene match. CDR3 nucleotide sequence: TGTGCCAGCAGCGTAGGACAGGGGACATTCGAGCAGTACTTC. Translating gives CASSVGQGTFEQYF.

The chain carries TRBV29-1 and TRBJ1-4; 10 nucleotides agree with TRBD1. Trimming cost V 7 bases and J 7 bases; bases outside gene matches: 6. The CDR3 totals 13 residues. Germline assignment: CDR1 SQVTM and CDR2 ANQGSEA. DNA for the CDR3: TGCAGCGCCCGGGACAGGGGTGGTGAAAAACTGTTTTTT. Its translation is CSARDRGGEKLFF.

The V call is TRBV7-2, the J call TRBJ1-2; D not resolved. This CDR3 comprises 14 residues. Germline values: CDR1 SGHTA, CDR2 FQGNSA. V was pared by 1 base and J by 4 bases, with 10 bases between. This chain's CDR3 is CASSLVVQIYGYTF. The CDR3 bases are TGTGCCAGCAGCTTAGTGGTTCAGATCTATGGCTACACCTTC.

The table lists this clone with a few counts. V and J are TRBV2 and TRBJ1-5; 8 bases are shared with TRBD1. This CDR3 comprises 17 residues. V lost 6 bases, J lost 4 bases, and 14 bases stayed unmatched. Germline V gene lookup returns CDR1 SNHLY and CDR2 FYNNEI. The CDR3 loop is CASSFTPPGGGNQPQHF. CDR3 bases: TGTGCCAGCAGCTTCACTCCCCCAGGGGGCGGGAATCAGCCCCAGCATTTT.

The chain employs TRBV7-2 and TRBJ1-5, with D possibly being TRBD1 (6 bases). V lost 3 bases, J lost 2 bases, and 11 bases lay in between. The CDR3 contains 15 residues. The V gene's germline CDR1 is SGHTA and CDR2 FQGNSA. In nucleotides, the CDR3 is TGTGCCAGCAGCTTCAGGGGAGGGGGCAATCAGCCCCAGCATTTT. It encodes CASSFRGGGNQPQHF.

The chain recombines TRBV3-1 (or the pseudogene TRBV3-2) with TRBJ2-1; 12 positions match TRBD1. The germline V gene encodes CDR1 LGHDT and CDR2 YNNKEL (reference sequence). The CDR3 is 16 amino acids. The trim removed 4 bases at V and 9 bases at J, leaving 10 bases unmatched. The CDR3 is CASSLSGTGGWGEQFF. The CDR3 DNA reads TGTGCCAGCAGCCTTTCCGGGACAGGGGGCTGGGGTGAGCAGTTCTTC.

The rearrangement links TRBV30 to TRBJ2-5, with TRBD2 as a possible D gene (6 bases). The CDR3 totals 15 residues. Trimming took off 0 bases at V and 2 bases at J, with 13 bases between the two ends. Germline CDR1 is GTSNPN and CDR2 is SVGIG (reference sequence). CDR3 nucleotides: TGTGCCTGGAGTGTAGAGGGAGGCAGTCAAGAGACCCAGTACTTC. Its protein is CAWSVEGGSQETQYF.

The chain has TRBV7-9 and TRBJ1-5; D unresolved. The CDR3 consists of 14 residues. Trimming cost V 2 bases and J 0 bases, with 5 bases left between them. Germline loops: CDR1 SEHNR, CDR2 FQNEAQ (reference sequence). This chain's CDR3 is CASSLPGSNQPQHF. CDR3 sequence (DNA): TGTGCCAGCAGCTTACCAGGTAGCAATCAGCCCCAGCATTTT.

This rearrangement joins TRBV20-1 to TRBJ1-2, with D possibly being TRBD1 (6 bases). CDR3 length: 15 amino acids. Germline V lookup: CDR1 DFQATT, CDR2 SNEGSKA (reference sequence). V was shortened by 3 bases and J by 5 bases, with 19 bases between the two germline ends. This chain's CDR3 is CSASVGRGARYGYTF. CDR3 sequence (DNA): TGCAGTGCTAGTGTAGGCAGGGGAGCTAGGTATGGCTACACCTTC.

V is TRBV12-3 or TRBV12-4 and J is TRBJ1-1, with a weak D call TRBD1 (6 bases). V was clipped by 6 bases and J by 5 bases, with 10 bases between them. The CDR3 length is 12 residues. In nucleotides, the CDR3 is TGTGCCAGCAGCCAGGGGATTACTGAAGCTTTCTTT. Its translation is CASSQGITEAFF.

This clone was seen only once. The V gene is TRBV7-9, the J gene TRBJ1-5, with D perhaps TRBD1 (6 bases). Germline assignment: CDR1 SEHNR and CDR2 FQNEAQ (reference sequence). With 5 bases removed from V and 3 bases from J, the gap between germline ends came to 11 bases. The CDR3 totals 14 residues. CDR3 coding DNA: TGTGCCAGCAGCCCAACAGGGCCCAATCAGCCCCAGCATTTT. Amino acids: CASSPTGPNQPQHF.

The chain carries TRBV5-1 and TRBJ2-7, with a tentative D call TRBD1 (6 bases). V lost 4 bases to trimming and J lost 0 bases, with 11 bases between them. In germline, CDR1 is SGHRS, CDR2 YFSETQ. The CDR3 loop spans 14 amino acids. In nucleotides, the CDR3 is TGCGCCAGCAGCCCCCGGACAGACTCCTACGAGCAGTACTTC. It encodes CASSPRTDSYEQYF.

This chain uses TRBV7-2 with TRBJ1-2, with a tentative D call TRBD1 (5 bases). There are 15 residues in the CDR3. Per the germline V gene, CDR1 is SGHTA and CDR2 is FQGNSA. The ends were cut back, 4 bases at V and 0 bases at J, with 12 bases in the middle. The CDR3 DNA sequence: TGTGCCAGCAGCTGGCCGGACACTGCTAACTATGGCTACACCTTC. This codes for CASSWPDTANYGYTF.